This TCR beta chain was identified during a study of Ad26.COV2.S vaccination and SARS-CoV-2 variants. From germline, CDR1 is LGHNA and CDR2 YNFKEQ. The CDR3 has 14 amino acids. Between the trimmed V and J ends, which lost 0 bases and 4 bases, there was a span of 6 bases. As to treatment: 15 to 20 received Ad26.COV2.S at low or high dose, single or two shots; 5 received placebo; per-sample allocation not given. Samples were taken on day 63 after the first vaccine or placebo injection. Here immunoSEQ multiplex PCR was the method, and the copy in TCRdb shows in-frame clones only, minus some. The sample contains about 460,000 clones, approximately 90% of which appear only once.

The source material was peripheral blood, sampled in a trial of Ad26.COV2.S vaccine versus placebo. This TCR derives from a person between 18 and 65 years old who received the Ad26.COV2.S COVID-19 vaccine or a placebo. V is TRBV4-2 and J is TRBJ2-2; a possible D gene is TRBD1 (5 bases). DNA of the CDR3: TGTGCCAGCAGCCAAGACAGGGCCACCGGGGAGCTGTTTTTT. This codes for CASSQDRATGELFF.